This T cell receptor (beta chain) is drawn from a study of shared clonotypes between healthy human individuals. At a deep level, the assay was run. Some clones are missing from TCRdb's copy, which holds only in-frame ones; the method was immunoSEQ multiplex PCR. The data hold roughly 550,000 clones, with around 95% observed a single time. The germline V gene encodes CDR1 WSHSY and CDR2 SAAADI. Trimming cost V 0 bases and J 5 bases, with 3 bases left between them. There are 12 residues in the CDR3. CD45RO-negative cells were positively selected for CCR7, leaving out terminally differentiated effector memory CD45RA+ cells.

Sequencing was done on a sample of naive CD8+ T cells sorted from blood. The clonotype was recovered from a woman in her twenties or thirties in good health. V gene TRBV10-2 combines with J gene TRBJ2-3; D is uncertain. As DNA, the CDR3 is TGCGCCAGCAGTGAGTCGGTAGATACGCAGTATTTT. This sequence encodes CASSESVDTQYF.